This is a list of T cell receptor beta chains from one sample in a study of quantifying T cell responses using KT2 cells. TCRdb fed the UMI-ligation and nested PCR reads into MiXCR, producing one record per CDR3 protein. The sample contains 50,000 to 70,000 distinct CDR3 sequences, 12% of which appear only once. Specimen: PBMCs spiked with cells of the T cell clone KT2. These receptors were obtained from a human donor. CDR3s include the opening cysteine and the closing phenylalanine or tryptophan. The order of the fields is V gene, J gene, clone size, D gene, CDR3 protein, CDR3 DNA. The D gene is left open where the match is weak. Some rows have no size entry. The others give once, few or many, or a class for an expanded clone.

v_call: TRBV12-3/TRBV12-4; j_call: TRBJ1-2; clone_size: -; d_call: TRBD1; cdr3_aa: CASTLTGYGYGYTF; cdr3_nt: TGTGCCAGCACCCTGACAGGGTATGGCTATGGCTACACCTTC
v_call: TRBV19; j_call: TRBJ2-7; clone_size: few; d_call: TRBD1; cdr3_aa: CASQPTGVYEQYF; cdr3_nt: TGTGCCAGCCAACCGACAGGGGTCTACGAGCAGTACTTC
v_call: TRBV29-1; j_call: TRBJ2-3; clone_size: -; d_call: -; cdr3_aa: CSVPLGDTQYF; cdr3_nt: TGCAGCGTACCTCTAGGAGATACGCAGTATTTT
v_call: TRBV27; j_call: TRBJ1-1; clone_size: few; d_call: -; cdr3_aa: CASRIIPGNTEAFF; cdr3_nt: TGTGCCAGCAGGATCATACCGGGGAACACTGAAGCTTTCTTT
v_call: TRBV29-1; j_call: TRBJ1-2; clone_size: -; d_call: -; cdr3_aa: CSVEGRGQGSYGYTF; cdr3_nt: TGCAGCGTTGAAGGGCGAGGCCAGGGGAGCTATGGCTACACCTTC
v_call: TRBV2; j_call: TRBJ2-7; clone_size: many; d_call: -; cdr3_aa: CASSLSSYEQYF; cdr3_nt: TGTGCCAGCAGTCTTAGCTCCTACGAGCAGTACTTC
v_call: TRBV5-6; j_call: TRBJ1-2; clone_size: -; d_call: -; cdr3_aa: CASSLAGGGGYTF; cdr3_nt: TGTGCCAGCAGCTTGGCTGGTGGAGGCGGCTACACCTTC
v_call: TRBV29-1; j_call: TRBJ2-7; clone_size: many; d_call: TRBD1; cdr3_aa: CSVGDSFNEQYF; cdr3_nt: TGCAGCGTCGGGGACAGCTTCAACGAGCAGTACTTC
v_call: TRBV12-3/TRBV12-4; j_call: TRBJ1-5; clone_size: few; d_call: TRBD1; cdr3_aa: CASSLGTGRNQPQHF; cdr3_nt: TGTGCCAGCAGTTTGGGGACAGGGCGTAATCAGCCCCAGCATTTT
v_call: TRBV13; j_call: TRBJ2-5; clone_size: many; d_call: -; cdr3_aa: CASSLGDSDRGYQETQYF; cdr3_nt: TGTGCCAGCAGCTTAGGGGACTCCGACCGCGGGTACCAAGAGACCCAGTACTTC
v_call: TRBV27; j_call: TRBJ1-2; clone_size: few; d_call: -; cdr3_aa: CASSFLRGYGYTF; cdr3_nt: TGTGCCAGCAGTTTCCTAAGGGGTTACGGCTACACCTTC
v_call: TRBV20-1; j_call: TRBJ2-3; clone_size: many; d_call: -; cdr3_aa: CSAEDGFRTQYF; cdr3_nt: TGCAGTGCTGAGGATGGGTTCCGTACGCAGTATTTT
v_call: TRBV2; j_call: TRBJ1-3; clone_size: -; d_call: -; cdr3_aa: CASEQDETNTLYF; cdr3_nt: TGTGCCAGCGAACAGGACGAAACGAACACCCTATATTTT
v_call: TRBV5-1; j_call: TRBJ1-1; clone_size: -; d_call: -; cdr3_aa: CASSLADYTEAFF; cdr3_nt: TGCGCCAGCAGCTTGGCAGATTACACTGAAGCTTTCTTT
v_call: TRBV11-2; j_call: TRBJ2-1; clone_size: few; d_call: TRBD2; cdr3_aa: CASSRSVRLAGGAIEQFF; cdr3_nt: TGTGCCAGCAGCCGAAGCGTAAGACTAGCGGGAGGGGCTATTGAGCAGTTCTTC
v_call: TRBV12-3/TRBV12-4; j_call: TRBJ1-2; clone_size: -; d_call: -; cdr3_aa: CASSARGPYGYTF; cdr3_nt: TGTGCCAGCAGTGCAAGAGGGCCCTATGGCTACACCTTC
v_call: TRBV5-4; j_call: TRBJ2-7; clone_size: -; d_call: -; cdr3_aa: CASSLAVGAGTNEQYF; cdr3_nt: TGTGCCAGCAGCTTGGCGGTTGGGGCGGGGACCAATGAGCAGTACTTC
v_call: TRBV29-1; j_call: TRBJ1-1; clone_size: many; d_call: -; cdr3_aa: CSVERVEAFF; cdr3_nt: TGCAGCGTTGAAAGGGTGGAAGCTTTCTTT
v_call: TRBV11-2; j_call: TRBJ2-7; clone_size: -; d_call: -; cdr3_aa: CASSLVPRSYEQYF; cdr3_nt: TGTGCCAGCAGCTTAGTCCCCCGCTCCTACGAGCAGTACTTC
v_call: TRBV7-7; j_call: TRBJ2-3; clone_size: -; d_call: -; cdr3_aa: CASSFSRRDTQYF; cdr3_nt: TGTGCCAGCAGCTTCTCGCGGAGGGATACGCAGTATTTT
v_call: TRBV25-1; j_call: TRBJ1-2; clone_size: few; d_call: TRBD1; cdr3_aa: CASSRDRVGYTF; cdr3_nt: TGTGCCAGCAGTCGGGACAGGGTTGGCTACACCTTC
v_call: TRBV6-1; j_call: TRBJ2-7; clone_size: -; d_call: TRBD2; cdr3_aa: CASGRGVSIYEQYF; cdr3_nt: TGTGCCAGCGGCCGGGGGGTCTCCATTTACGAGCAGTACTTC
v_call: TRBV6-5; j_call: TRBJ1-2; clone_size: few; d_call: -; cdr3_aa: CASSYRGHGYTF; cdr3_nt: TGTGCCAGCAGTTACCGTGGTCATGGCTACACCTTC
v_call: TRBV7-3; j_call: TRBJ1-2; clone_size: few; d_call: -; cdr3_aa: CASSLALATGLTF; cdr3_nt: TGTGCCAGCAGCTTAGCTCTCGCTACGGGACTCACCTTC
v_call: TRBV12-5; j_call: TRBJ1-5; clone_size: few; d_call: -; cdr3_aa: CASGSYQPQHF; cdr3_nt: TGTGCTAGTGGTTCTTACCAGCCCCAGCATTTT
v_call: TRBV12-5; j_call: TRBJ1-5; clone_size: -; d_call: -; cdr3_aa: CASGLVHRSYQPQHF; cdr3_nt: TGTGCTAGTGGTTTGGTTCACAGGTCCTATCAGCCCCAGCATTTT
v_call: TRBV30; j_call: TRBJ2-7; clone_size: -; d_call: -; cdr3_aa: CAWSVKGGDEQYF; cdr3_nt: TGTGCCTGGAGTGTGAAGGGGGGCGACGAGCAGTACTTC
v_call: TRBV10-3; j_call: TRBJ2-7; clone_size: many; d_call: TRBD1; cdr3_aa: CAIRGQGGGEQYF; cdr3_nt: TGTGCCATCAGGGGACAGGGAGGGGGCGAGCAGTACTTC
v_call: TRBV3-1; j_call: TRBJ2-3; clone_size: few; d_call: -; cdr3_aa: CASSHRNRRDTQYF; cdr3_nt: TGTGCCAGCAGCCACAGGAATCGGAGAGATACGCAGTATTTT
v_call: TRBV25-1; j_call: TRBJ2-1; clone_size: -; d_call: TRBD2; cdr3_aa: CASSLSGRGNEQFF; cdr3_nt: TGTGCCAGCAGTCTTAGCGGGAGAGGCAATGAGCAGTTCTTC
v_call: TRBV9; j_call: TRBJ2-1; clone_size: -; d_call: -; cdr3_aa: CASSTRGDRNYNEQFF; cdr3_nt: TGTGCCAGCAGCACCCGGGGGGACAGGAACTACAATGAGCAGTTCTTC
v_call: TRBV18; j_call: TRBJ2-3; clone_size: many; d_call: -; cdr3_aa: CASSPLLTGRGTDTQYF; cdr3_nt: TGTGCCAGCTCACCCCTGTTGACAGGGAGGGGAACAGATACGCAGTATTTT
v_call: TRBV12-3/TRBV12-4; j_call: TRBJ2-5; clone_size: few; d_call: -; cdr3_aa: CASSLSSGPQETQYF; cdr3_nt: TGTGCCAGCAGTTTAAGTAGCGGACCCCAAGAGACCCAGTACTTC
v_call: TRBV29-1; j_call: TRBJ2-1; clone_size: many; d_call: TRBD2; cdr3_aa: CSVDNAGWTSGFYNEQFF; cdr3_nt: TGCAGCGTTGATAACGCGGGTTGGACTAGCGGATTCTACAATGAGCAGTTCTTC
v_call: TRBV7-8; j_call: TRBJ2-3; clone_size: few; d_call: -; cdr3_aa: CASSSRDILTDTQYF; cdr3_nt: TGTGCCAGCAGCTCCCGGGACATCCTCACAGATACGCAGTATTTT
v_call: TRBV7-9; j_call: TRBJ1-6; clone_size: many; d_call: -; cdr3_aa: CASSLPTSPLHF; cdr3_nt: TGTGCCAGCAGCTTACCTACTTCACCCCTCCACTTT
v_call: TRBV2; j_call: TRBJ1-6; clone_size: few; d_call: -; cdr3_aa: CASSAQGLNSPLHF; cdr3_nt: TGTGCCAGCAGTGCACAGGGACTGAATTCACCCCTCCACTTT
v_call: TRBV6-6; j_call: TRBJ1-4; clone_size: many; d_call: -; cdr3_aa: CASSYRVEEKLFF; cdr3_nt: TGTGCCAGCAGTTACAGGGTAGAGGAAAAACTGTTTTTT
v_call: TRBV10-3; j_call: TRBJ2-7; clone_size: -; d_call: -; cdr3_aa: CAIGDRAKTRDEQYF; cdr3_nt: TGTGCCATCGGAGACCGGGCCAAGACTAGGGACGAGCAGTACTTC
v_call: TRBV12-3/TRBV12-4; j_call: TRBJ2-3; clone_size: -; d_call: TRBD2; cdr3_aa: CASSFGGGTQYF; cdr3_nt: TGTGCCAGCAGTTTTGGGGGGGGTACGCAGTATTTT
v_call: TRBV28; j_call: TRBJ1-2; clone_size: -; d_call: -; cdr3_aa: CASSSGRRDGYTF; cdr3_nt: TGTGCCAGCAGTTCGGGCAGGAGGGATGGCTACACCTTC
v_call: TRBV20-1; j_call: TRBJ2-1; clone_size: many; d_call: -; cdr3_aa: CSARDRPNNEQFF; cdr3_nt: TGCAGTGCTAGAGATCGGCCGAACAATGAGCAGTTCTTC
v_call: TRBV27; j_call: TRBJ1-2; clone_size: many; d_call: TRBD1; cdr3_aa: CASSSGTGHGYTF; cdr3_nt: TGTGCCAGCAGTTCAGGGACAGGACATGGCTACACCTTC
v_call: TRBV4-2; j_call: TRBJ2-1; clone_size: few; d_call: TRBD2; cdr3_aa: CASSQDLAGGYNEQFF; cdr3_nt: TGTGCCAGCAGCCAAGATCTCGCGGGAGGCTACAATGAGCAGTTCTTC
v_call: TRBV2; j_call: TRBJ1-2; clone_size: few; d_call: -; cdr3_aa: CASRKGPTLNYGYTF; cdr3_nt: TGTGCCAGCAGGAAGGGCCCGACCCTTAACTATGGCTACACCTTC
v_call: TRBV7-2; j_call: TRBJ2-5; clone_size: few; d_call: -; cdr3_aa: CASSRRGGRETQYF; cdr3_nt: TGTGCCAGCAGCCGTAGGGGGGGTCGAGAGACCCAGTACTTC
v_call: TRBV7-9; j_call: TRBJ2-1; clone_size: -; d_call: -; cdr3_aa: CASSLGIVRDEQFF; cdr3_nt: TGTGCCAGCAGCTTGGGTATTGTTCGGGATGAGCAGTTCTTC
v_call: TRBV7-9; j_call: TRBJ1-1; clone_size: -; d_call: TRBD1; cdr3_aa: CASSSIGQGVSGTEAFF; cdr3_nt: TGTGCCAGCAGCTCCATAGGACAGGGCGTTAGTGGCACTGAAGCTTTCTTT
v_call: TRBV2; j_call: TRBJ1-2; clone_size: -; d_call: TRBD1; cdr3_aa: CASSTGTGNGYTF; cdr3_nt: TGTGCCAGCAGCACCGGGACAGGGAACGGCTACACCTTC
v_call: TRBV7-9; j_call: TRBJ2-1; clone_size: -; d_call: TRBD2; cdr3_aa: CASSGRDGSSYNEQFF; cdr3_nt: TGTGCCAGCAGCGGGAGGGACGGGAGCTCCTACAATGAGCAGTTCTTC
v_call: TRBV6-2/TRBV6-3; j_call: TRBJ2-1; clone_size: few; d_call: -; cdr3_aa: CASSTGMYNEQFF; cdr3_nt: TGTGCCAGCAGCACCGGGATGTACAATGAGCAGTTCTTC
v_call: TRBV6-2/TRBV6-3; j_call: TRBJ2-7; clone_size: many; d_call: TRBD2; cdr3_aa: CASSFSGGYEQYF; cdr3_nt: TGTGCCAGCAGCTTCAGCGGGGGCTACGAGCAGTACTTC
v_call: TRBV20-1; j_call: TRBJ2-5; clone_size: many; d_call: -; cdr3_aa: CSAEGTLPQETQYF; cdr3_nt: TGCAGTGCCGAGGGGACCCTCCCGCAAGAGACCCAGTACTTC
v_call: TRBV10-1; j_call: TRBJ2-1; clone_size: few; d_call: -; cdr3_aa: CASSESMAGNEQFF; cdr3_nt: TGCGCCAGCAGTGAGTCGATGGCAGGGAATGAGCAGTTCTTC
v_call: TRBV14; j_call: TRBJ2-1; clone_size: -; d_call: -; cdr3_aa: CASSPGPASPEQFF; cdr3_nt: TGTGCCAGCAGCCCCGGACCAGCATCGCCCGAGCAGTTCTTC
v_call: TRBV7-9; j_call: TRBJ2-5; clone_size: few; d_call: -; cdr3_aa: CASKGSGETQYF; cdr3_nt: TGTGCCTCTAAGGGGTCGGGTGAGACCCAGTACTTC
v_call: TRBV6-5; j_call: TRBJ1-6; clone_size: -; d_call: -; cdr3_aa: CASSRRTGNNSPLHF; cdr3_nt: TGTGCCAGCAGTCGAAGGACGGGGAATAATTCACCCCTCCACTTT
v_call: TRBV20-1; j_call: TRBJ1-1; clone_size: many; d_call: -; cdr3_aa: CSARKTGGTEAFF; cdr3_nt: TGCAGTGCTAGGAAGACAGGAGGCACTGAAGCTTTCTTT
v_call: TRBV10-3; j_call: TRBJ1-5; clone_size: -; d_call: -; cdr3_aa: CAISESPIVTGKNQPQHF; cdr3_nt: TGTGCCATCAGTGAGTCTCCAATAGTGACAGGTAAAAATCAGCCCCAGCATTTT
v_call: TRBV5-1; j_call: TRBJ1-2; clone_size: -; d_call: -; cdr3_aa: CASSLSPRDHGYTF; cdr3_nt: TGCGCCAGCAGCTTGTCCCCCAGGGATCATGGCTACACCTTC